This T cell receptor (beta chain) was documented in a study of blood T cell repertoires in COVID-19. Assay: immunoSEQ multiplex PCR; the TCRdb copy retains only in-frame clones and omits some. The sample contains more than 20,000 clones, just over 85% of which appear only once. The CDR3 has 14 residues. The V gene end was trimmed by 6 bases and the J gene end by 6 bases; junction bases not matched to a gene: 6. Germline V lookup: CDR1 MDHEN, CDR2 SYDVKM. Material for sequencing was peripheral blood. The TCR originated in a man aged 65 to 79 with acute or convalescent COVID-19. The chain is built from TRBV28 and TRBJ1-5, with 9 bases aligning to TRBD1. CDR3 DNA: TGTGCCAGCAGAGAACAGGGGGCGCGTCAGCCCCAGCATTTT. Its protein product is CASREQGARQPQHF.